This T cell receptor (beta chain) comes out of a study of PD-1 blockade in classical Hodgkin lymphoma. As concerns this clone: What it binds is not known.

The sample's time point: cycle 4 day 1 (C4D1), after around six weeks of nivolumab. Brentuximab vedotin exposure varied among the patients, all of whom had relapsed after autologous stem cell transplantation. Negative magnetic selection isolated CD4+ T cells from thawed PBMCs. The CDR3 totals 13 residues. Germline V lookup: CDR1 MNHEY, CDR2 SVGAGI. General study points: CD4+ TCR diversity, unlike CD8+, rose significantly by C4D1.

Produced via immunoSEQ multiplex PCR; TCRdb's table is partial and in-frame only. Of about 30,000 clones in the sample, 86% are singletons; the top ten hold roughly 0.44%. The specimen was CD4+ T cells from blood, collected before the fourth cycle of nivolumab. This clonotype was obtained from a human donor with classical Hodgkin lymphoma. The V call is TRBV6-5, the J call TRBJ2-5, with 8 bases aligning to TRBD1. Matching the DNA end better, TRBJ2-7 makes the J call doubtful. CDR3 loop: CASKRTGTYEQYF. CDR3 bases: TGTGCCAGCAAGAGGACAGGGACCTACGAGCAGTACTTC.